The rows below give T cell receptor beta chains drawn from one sample of a study of T cells expressing NK-cell markers. Each CDR3 protein gets one entry in TCRdb, which reprocessed the 5' RACE reads and gives no DNA. The sample table includes 450,000 to 600,000 distinct CDR3 sequences. The specimen was blood T cells: a sorted CD56 or NKG2C T cell subset, CD4+ or CD8+ T cells, or bulk PBMC T cells (not recorded which). These receptor sequences come from a man aged 18-30 years in good health. Both conserved end residues are part of each CDR3.

CDR3 protein	J gene	V gene
CASSSGRGNSGNTIYF	TRBJ1-3	TRBV7-8
CASSRSRAGESTDTQYF	TRBJ2-3	TRBV5-1
CSVEEQGVFETQYF	TRBJ2-5	TRBV29-1
CASSQSSGPRRGGQFF	TRBJ2-1	TRBV14
CASGTSGRPNEQFF	TRBJ2-1	TRBV27
CSVGPRLVAEQFF	TRBJ2-1	TRBV29-1
CASSLRPSGFLHNEQFF	TRBJ2-1	TRBV27
CATSRGSPTNEKLFF	TRBJ1-4	TRBV15
CASSPGSVQNIQYF	TRBJ2-4	TRBV12-3/TRBV12-4
CASSSSPRTQYF	TRBJ2-5	TRBV28
CATIVAGGTEAFF	TRBJ1-1	TRBV12-5
CASSLLADNEQFF	TRBJ2-1	TRBV27
CASATGLNTEAFF	TRBJ1-1	TRBV18
CSVELTGFRYGYTF	TRBJ1-2	TRBV29-1
CSASKELNTEAFF	TRBJ1-1	TRBV20-1
CASSPFEGTYGYTF	TRBJ1-2	TRBV28
CSVGFWDRSYEQYF	TRBJ2-7	TRBV29-1
CASSLSGTAEKLFF	TRBJ1-4	TRBV5-1
CASSPPVLRETQYF	TRBJ2-5	TRBV18
CASSPRLAGEQYNEQFF	TRBJ2-1	TRBV5-1
CSAYRAHNEKLFF	TRBJ1-4	TRBV20-1
CASSQQGFQETQYF	TRBJ2-5	TRBV3-1
CASSWGGPHGYTF	TRBJ1-2	TRBV28
CSASARGPSNQPQHF	TRBJ1-5	TRBV20-1
CASRASGIGETQYF	TRBJ2-5	TRBV11-2
CASSFGAGVTYNEQFF	TRBJ2-1	TRBV12-3/TRBV12-4
CSARGLGGLTGELFF	TRBJ2-2	TRBV20-1
CASTTTGTTEAFF	TRBJ1-1	TRBV6-1
CASSPNRVDETQYF	TRBJ2-5	TRBV2
CASSQEQHSGNTIYF	TRBJ1-3	TRBV4-2
CSAPPDGANYGYTF	TRBJ1-2	TRBV20-1
CASSGGQLNYGYTF	TRBJ1-2	TRBV12-3/TRBV12-4
CASSGWDIENTEAFF	TRBJ1-1	TRBV25-1
CASTLRQGNQPQHF	TRBJ1-5	TRBV19
CSASGLWVGGKNIQYF	TRBJ2-4	TRBV20-1
CASSLVRGAEQFF	TRBJ2-1	TRBV11-3
CASSELDGGEQFF	TRBJ2-1	TRBV2
CASSFELTGGDEQFF	TRBJ2-1	TRBV7-6
CASSQVWEKEQYF	TRBJ2-7	TRBV3-1
CASSPRGQDTGELFF	TRBJ2-2	TRBV5-1
CATSSPLYYEQFF	TRBJ2-1	TRBV15
CASSQRLAGGLQSQYF	TRBJ2-5	TRBV12-3/TRBV12-4
CASSEVQAGGVEQFF	TRBJ2-1	TRBV10-1
CASSLGALQETQYF	TRBJ2-5	TRBV11-2
CASSQTGILPDTQYF	TRBJ2-3	TRBV7-2
CASSLVVGGYEQYF	TRBJ2-7	TRBV5-1
CASSLAQGIGYGYTF	TRBJ1-2	TRBV5-4
CASRRLSSPGPNYNEQFF	TRBJ2-1	TRBV6-5
CASRSTILGSNQPQHF	TRBJ1-5	TRBV6-5
CASSEQGSGQPQHF	TRBJ1-5	TRBV6-4
CASSLELREQYF	TRBJ2-7	TRBV7-2
CASSLALATVSSYNEQFF	TRBJ2-1	TRBV5-1
CASSKIGVLTSNQPQHF	TRBJ1-5	TRBV12-3/TRBV12-4